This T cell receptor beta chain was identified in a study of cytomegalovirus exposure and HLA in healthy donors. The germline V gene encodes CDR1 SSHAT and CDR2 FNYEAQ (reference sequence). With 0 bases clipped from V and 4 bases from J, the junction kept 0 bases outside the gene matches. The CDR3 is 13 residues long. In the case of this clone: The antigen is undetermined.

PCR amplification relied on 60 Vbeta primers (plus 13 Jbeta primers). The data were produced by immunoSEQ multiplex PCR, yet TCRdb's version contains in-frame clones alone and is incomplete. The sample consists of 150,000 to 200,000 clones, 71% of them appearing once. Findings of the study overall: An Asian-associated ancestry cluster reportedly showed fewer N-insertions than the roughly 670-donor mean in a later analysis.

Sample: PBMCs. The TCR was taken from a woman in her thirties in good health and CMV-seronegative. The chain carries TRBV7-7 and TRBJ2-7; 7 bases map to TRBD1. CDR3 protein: CASSLARGYEQYF. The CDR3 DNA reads TGTGCCAGCAGCTTAGCCAGGGGGTACGAGCAGTACTTC.